Listed below are T cell receptor beta chains from one sample, sequenced in a study of STAT5B mutations in CD4+ large granular lymphocyte leukemia. Only in-frame clones appear in the TCRdb table, and some are missing; sequencing was by immunoSEQ multiplex PCR. The sample contains under 40,000 clones, around four fifths of which appear only once. The specimen was CD4+ T cells from blood buffy coats. Receptors were obtained from a human donor in good health. The conserved cysteine and the conserved F or W are not part of the CDR3 here.

V,J,CDR3
TRBV18,TRBJ1-1,ASSATGDTEAF
TRBV19,TRBJ1-2,ASSIVAGGNYGYT
TRBV5-6,TRBJ1-3,ASSLALTRNTIY
TRBV5-1,TRBJ1-6,ASSLGGPYNSPLH
TRBV30,TRBJ1-6,AWSRDDRDNSPLH
TRBV5-1,TRBJ2-3,ASSLWSSGTGAPADTQY
TRBV10-2,TRBJ2-2,ASTGHNTGELF
TRBV9,TRBJ2-3,ASSVPRTVTDTQY
TRBV4-1,TRBJ1-3,ASSYRELSGNTIY
TRBV19,TRBJ2-7,ASSIEDGDYEQY
TRBV6-1,TRBJ1-5,ASSGTVRVH
TRBV19,TRBJ2-1,ASSRGLASVSSYNEQF
TRBV6-5,TRBJ2-7,ASSYAGGDYEQY
TRBV5-4,TRBJ1-1,ASSFGRGTEAF
TRBV19,TRBJ2-1,ASSRAGGSYNEQF
TRBV27,TRBJ1-1,ASTDPRGLNTEAF
TRBV7-9,TRBJ2-6,ATLPSGANVLT
TRBV19,TRBJ1-1,ASSIGGGYTEAF
TRBV25-1,TRBJ2-5,ASTGPGYAQY
TRBV19,TRBJ1-1,ASSTSTKGNTEAF
TRBV19,TRBJ1-2,ASRSGQGDGYT
TRBV28,TRBJ1-6,ASSPHLGSGNSPLH
TRBV19,TRBJ1-6,ASRAQSSYNSPLH
TRBV5-1,TRBJ1-3,ASSPNPGNTIY
TRBV18,TRBJ1-2,ASSRTSEGYT
TRBV10-1,TRBJ2-4,ASSEGGLAKNIQY
TRBV19,TRBJ2-7,ASSEDYFYEQY
TRBV6-6,TRBJ2-7,ASSTGQGAYEQY
TRBV9,TRBJ1-3,ASSVGANSGNTIY
TRBV11-3,TRBJ2-2,ASRLQAGSSGELF
TRBV7-2,TRBJ2-3,ASSLQTADTQY
TRBV18,TRBJ1-5,ASSPVGRASNQPQH
TRBV19,TRBJ2-4,ASSNRGAAAKNIQY
TRBV27,TRBJ2-1,ASSLSRDRNEQF
TRBV30,TRBJ2-7,AWSGLAGGRQY
TRBV10-3,TRBJ2-2,AISLAGTKGSTGELF
TRBV30,TRBJ1-1,AWNWGWKGTEAF
TRBV11-3,TRBJ1-3,ASSRGTGVDTIY
TRBV7-8,TRBJ1-6,ASSLGDSNSPLH
TRBV6-5,TRBJ2-7,ASSYQTSGSSEQY
TRBV5-1,TRBJ1-2,ASTHGPIANYGYT
TRBV19,TRBJ1-5,ASSMGQGVQPQH
TRBV30,TRBJ1-3,AWSTGGKDTIY
TRBV6-6,TRBJ1-4,ASSPNRDRAGKLF
TRBV4-1,TRBJ2-4,ASSQDFARGRSGVIAKNIQY
TRBV19,TRBJ1-1,ASSIDRANTEAF
TRBV7-2,TRBJ2-2,ASSLASLTGELF
TRBV12-5,TRBJ1-3,ASGLTDRGRGNTIY
TRBV25-1,TRBJ1-2,ASSFGQHGYT
TRBV5-6,TRBJ2-7,ASSRPDRGLNEQY
TRBV7-8,TRBJ2-3,ASSPWTSRSTDTQY
TRBV14,TRBJ2-1,ASSHRFWTSGGNEQF
TRBV11-2,TRBJ2-5,ASSLSSGGTDKETQY
TRBV11-2,TRBJ2-5,ASSFFGKQETQY
TRBV9,TRBJ2-1,ASSVGGRWDNEQF
TRBV28,TRBJ2-2,ASTLTGELF
TRBV7-6,TRBJ2-1,ASSPGGGEQF
TRBV11-3,TRBJ2-1,ASSGRKGTDNEQF
TRBV28,TRBJ2-5,ASSPLGGVETQY